Below are 11 T cell receptor beta chains sequenced from a single sample in a study of blood T cell repertoires in COVID-19. The protocol was immunoSEQ multiplex PCR, while the TCRdb copy is restricted to in-frame clones and leaves out a portion. The sample shows about 38,000 clones, under 90% of them seen only once. Sequenced sample: peripheral blood. The origin of the receptors is a man aged 55 to 70 with COVID-19, enrolled during active disease.

The gene calls are TRBV6-1 and TRBJ2-1, with TRBD2 matching over 8 bases. Germline V CDR1 and CDR2: MNHNS, SASEGT. The CDR3 is made up of 15 amino acids. V lost 7 bases, J lost 5 bases, and 10 bases stayed unmatched. This chain's CDR3 is CASTPGLGRDNEQFF. CDR3 DNA: TGTGCCAGCACCCCCGGGCTCGGGAGGGACAATGAGCAGTTCTTC.

This chain links TRBV6-6 with TRBJ1-1; no clear D gene. V was pared by 4 bases and J by 8 bases, with 8 bases between. This CDR3 contains 11 residues. Germline lookup yields CDR1 MNHNY and CDR2 SVGAGI (reference sequence). Here the CDR3 reads CASSSLSEAFF. CDR3 in DNA: TGTGCCAGCAGTTCCCTTTCGGAAGCTTTCTTT.

The chain has TRBV10-1 and TRBJ2-3; D uncertain. The V end was cut by 2 bases, the J end by 0 bases, with 9 bases between. The CDR3 runs 15 residues. Germline CDR1 is WNHNN and CDR2 is SYGVQD (reference sequence). CDR3 nucleotides: TGCGCCAGCAGTGAGCGGGTGGCCAGCACAGATACGCAGTATTTT. Protein: CASSERVASTDTQYF.

This clone has a single count. This chain joins TRBV5-5 and TRBJ2-2, with a possible D match to TRBD1 (5 bases). CDR1 is SGHKS, CDR2 YYEKEE, per germline (reference sequence). V lost 0 bases, J lost 5 bases, and 8 bases lay in between. CDR3 length: 14 residues. The CDR3 spells CASSLGQTTGELFF. CDR3 DNA: TGTGCCAGCAGCTTGGGACAGACTACCGGGGAGCTGTTTTTT.

The rearrangement links TRBV18 to TRBJ1-2; 8 nucleotides agree with TRBD1. V shed 6 bases and J 7 bases; nucleotides not matched to a gene: 7. In germline, CDR1 is KGHSH, CDR2 LQKENI. This CDR3 is 13 amino acids long. CDR3 protein: CASSGSGGSGYTF. In nucleotides, the CDR3 is TGTGCCAGCTCGGGTTCAGGGGGCTCTGGCTACACCTTC.

This clone was counted a few times. The CDR3: CATRTGQLNTEAFF. CDR3 sequence (DNA): TGTGCCACCAGGACCGGACAGTTGAACACTGAAGCTTTCTTT. The chain joins TRBV15 to TRBJ1-1, with D possibly TRBD1 on 6 matching bases. Germline V CDR1 and CDR2: LNHNV, YYDKDF (reference sequence). The CDR3 loop spans 14 amino acids. V lost 6 bases, J lost 0 bases, and 11 bases lay in between. The whole variable domain, filled in from reference TRBV15 and TRBJ1-1, reads DAMVIQNPRYQVTQFGKPVTLSCSQTLNHNVMYWYQQKSSQAPKLLFHYYDKDFNNEADTPDNFQSRRPNTSFCFLDIRSPGLGDTAMYLCATRTGQLNTEAFFGQGTRLTVV.

This clone was seen only once. The chain couples TRBV5-8 to TRBJ1-5; 8 nucleotides line up with TRBD1. Germline V gene data show CDR1 as SGHTS and CDR2 as YDEGEE. V lost 5 bases to trimming and J lost 2 bases; unmatched junction nucleotides: 9. The CDR3 is made up of 16 amino acids. CDR3 region: CASRTWTGFGNQPQHF. In DNA form, the CDR3 reads TGTGCCAGCAGAACCTGGACAGGGTTTGGCAATCAGCCCCAGCATTTT.

The chain recombines TRBV19 with TRBJ1-2; 8 bases are shared with TRBD1. Germline CDR1 reads LNHDA; CDR2 reads SQIVND (reference sequence). The CDR3 spans 14 residues. The trim removed 3 bases at V and 8 bases at J, leaving 8 bases unmatched. The CDR3 nucleotides are TGTGCCAGTAGTATGGGGGGACAGGTGAGCGGCTACACCTTC. This encodes CASSMGGQVSGYTF.

The V gene is TRBV3-1 (or the pseudogene TRBV3-2), the J gene TRBJ2-1, with D unclear. The length of the CDR3 is 15 residues. V lost 0 bases to trimming and J lost 6 bases, with 12 bases between them. Looked up from germline, CDR1 is LGHDT and CDR2 is YNNKEL (reference sequence). CDR3 residues: CASSQENGRSNEQFF. DNA of the CDR3: TGTGCCAGCAGCCAAGAGAACGGTAGAAGCAATGAGCAGTTCTTC.

V and J are TRBV28 and TRBJ1-1; D not certain. The germline gives CDR1 MDHEN, CDR2 SYDVKM. Between the trimmed V and J ends, which lost 6 bases and 0 bases, there was a span of 11 bases. The CDR3 is 14 amino acids. DNA for the CDR3: TGTGCCAGCAGGCTCCCGGGTCTGAACACTGAAGCTTTCTTT. This gives the protein CASRLPGLNTEAFF. The full variable domain, with the rest looked up from reference TRBV28 and TRBJ1-1, is DVKVTQSSRYLVKRTGEKVFLECVQDMDHENMFWYRQDPGLGLRLIYFSYDVKMKEKGDIPEGYSVSREKKERFSLILESASTNQTSMYLCASRLPGLNTEAFFGQGTRLTVV.

This chain uses TRBV27 with TRBJ2-1; 7 bases align to TRBD1. J was trimmed by 3 bases and V by 4 bases; bases with no gene match: 3. CDR1 MNHEY and CDR2 SMNVEV come from the germline V gene (reference sequence). This CDR3 has 14 residues. CDR3 in amino acids: CASSSGQVYNEQFF. The CDR3 DNA sequence: TGTGCCAGCAGTTCCGGACAGGTCTACAATGAGCAGTTCTTC.